This TCR beta chain appears in the sequencing data of a study of T cell clonotyping in hematopoietic cell transplantation. Notes on the study in general: Graft donor and pretransplant recipient Inverse Simpson Index values predicted broader posttransplant TCR diversity. Few recipient clonotypes overlapped donors; over 97% were de novo at given depth. Recipient TCR diversity dropped after transplant; expanded clonotypes rose from day 30 to 180.

Libraries were prepared by immunoSEQ multiplex PCR; TCRdb keeps only in-frame clonotypes and omits some of them. This table has more than 7,000 clones, around 85% appearing once. The CDR3 runs to 13 residues. In germline, CDR1 is MNHEY, CDR2 SVGAGI. Trimming cost V 6 bases and J 9 bases, with 12 bases left between them. Points on this clone: The antigen is unknown.

The chain recombines TRBV6-5 with TRBJ1-6; a possible D gene is TRBD1 (5 bases). The source material was PBMCs, sampled 180 days after allogeneic stem cell transplant. The receptor's source is a female patient aged 30-39 years who had an allogeneic stem cell transplant, so the T cells may come from the graft donor. Some clones in this sample may be carry-over from other donors' samples. CDR3: CASRRGGGSPLHF. For the CDR3, the DNA is TGTGCCAGCAGGCGGGGCGGCGGTTCACCCCTCCACTTT.